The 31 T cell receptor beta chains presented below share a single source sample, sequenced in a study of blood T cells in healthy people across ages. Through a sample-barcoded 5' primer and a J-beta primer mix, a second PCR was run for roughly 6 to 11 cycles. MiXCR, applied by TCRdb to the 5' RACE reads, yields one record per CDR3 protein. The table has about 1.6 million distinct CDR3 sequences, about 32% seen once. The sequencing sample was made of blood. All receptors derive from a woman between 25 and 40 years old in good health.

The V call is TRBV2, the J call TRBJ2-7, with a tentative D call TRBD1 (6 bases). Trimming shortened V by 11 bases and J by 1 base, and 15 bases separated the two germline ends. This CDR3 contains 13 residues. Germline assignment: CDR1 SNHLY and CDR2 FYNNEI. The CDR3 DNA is TGTGCCTGCAAGACGACAGGTTCCTACGAGCAGTACTTC. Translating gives CACKTTGSYEQYF. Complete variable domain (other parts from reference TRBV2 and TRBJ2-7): EPEVTQTPSHQVTQMGQEVILRCVPISNHLYFYWYRQILGQKVEFLVSFYNNEISEKSEIFDDQFSVERPDGSNFTLKIRSTKLEDSAMYFCACKTTGSYEQYFGPGTRLTVT.

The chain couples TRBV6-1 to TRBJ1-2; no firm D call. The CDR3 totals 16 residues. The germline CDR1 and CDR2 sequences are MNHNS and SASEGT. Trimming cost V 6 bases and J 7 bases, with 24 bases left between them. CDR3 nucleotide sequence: TGTGCCAGCAGAGAACCTCATCGTGAGGGCAGCGGTGGCTACACCTTC. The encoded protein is CASREPHREGSGGYTF.

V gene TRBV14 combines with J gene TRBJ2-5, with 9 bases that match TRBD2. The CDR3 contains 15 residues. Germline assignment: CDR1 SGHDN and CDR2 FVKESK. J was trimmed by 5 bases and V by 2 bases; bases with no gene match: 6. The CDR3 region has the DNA TGTGCCAGCAGCCAACTAGCGGGGAAGGAGGAGACCCAGTACTTC. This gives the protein CASSQLAGKEETQYF.

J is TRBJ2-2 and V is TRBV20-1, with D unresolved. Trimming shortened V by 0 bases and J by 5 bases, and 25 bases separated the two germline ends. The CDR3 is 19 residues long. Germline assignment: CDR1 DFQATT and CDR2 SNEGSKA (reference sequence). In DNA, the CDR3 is TGCAGTGCTAGAGATCTTCATAGTAGTGCAGCCGGGCTTACCGGGGAGCTGTTTTTT. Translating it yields CSARDLHSSAAGLTGELFF.

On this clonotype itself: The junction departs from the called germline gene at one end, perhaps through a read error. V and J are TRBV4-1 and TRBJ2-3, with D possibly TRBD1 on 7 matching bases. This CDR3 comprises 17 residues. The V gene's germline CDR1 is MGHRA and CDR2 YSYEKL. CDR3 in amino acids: CASNQDAGGSQKDTQYF. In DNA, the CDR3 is TGCGCCAGCAACCAAGACGCAGGGGGGTCCCAAAAAGATACGCAGTATTTT.

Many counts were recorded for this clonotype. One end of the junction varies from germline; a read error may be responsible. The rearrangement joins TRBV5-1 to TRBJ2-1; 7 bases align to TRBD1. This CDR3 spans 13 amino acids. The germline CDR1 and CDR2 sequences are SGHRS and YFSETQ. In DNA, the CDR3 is TGTGCCAGCAGCCTGGACAGGAACAATGAGCAGTTCTTC. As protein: CASSLDRNNEQFF.

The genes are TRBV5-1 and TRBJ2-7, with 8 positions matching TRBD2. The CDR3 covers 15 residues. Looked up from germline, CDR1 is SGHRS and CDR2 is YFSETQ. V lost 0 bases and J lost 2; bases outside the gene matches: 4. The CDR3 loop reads CASSLVVAGTYEQYF. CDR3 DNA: TGCGCCAGCAGCTTGGTCGTAGCGGGGACCTACGAGCAGTACTTC.

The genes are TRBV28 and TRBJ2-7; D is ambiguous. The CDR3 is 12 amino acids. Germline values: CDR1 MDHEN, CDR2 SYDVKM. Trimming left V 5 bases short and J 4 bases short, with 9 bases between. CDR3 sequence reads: CASSTTEYEQYF. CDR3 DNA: TGTGCCAGCAGTACTACAGAGTACGAGCAGTACTTC.

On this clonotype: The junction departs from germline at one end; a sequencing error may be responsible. CDR3 protein: CASSLSGTSNYSEQFF. In DNA, the CDR3 is TGTGCCAGCAGCTTAAGTGGGACTAGCAACTACAGTGAGCAGTTCTTC. The chain is built from TRBV7-3 and TRBJ2-1; TRBD2 agrees at 9 bases. The length of the CDR3 is 16 residues. The germline V gene has CDR1 SGHTA and CDR2 FQGTGA. The full variable domain, rest sourced from reference TRBV7-3 and TRBJ2-1, is GAGVSQTPSNKVTEKGKYVELRCDPISGHTALYWYRQSLGQGPEFLIYFQGTGAADDSGLPNDRFFAVRPEGSVSTLKIQRTERGDSAVYLCASSLSGTSNYSEQFFGPGTRLTVL.

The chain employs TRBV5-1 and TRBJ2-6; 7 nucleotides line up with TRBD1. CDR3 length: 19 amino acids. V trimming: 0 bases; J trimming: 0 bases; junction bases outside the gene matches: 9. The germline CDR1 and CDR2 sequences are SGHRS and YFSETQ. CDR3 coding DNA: TGCGCCAGCAGCTTGGCCGGCGTGCCAGGGGGCTCTGGGGCCAACGTCCTGACTTTC. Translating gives CASSLAGVPGGSGANVLTF.

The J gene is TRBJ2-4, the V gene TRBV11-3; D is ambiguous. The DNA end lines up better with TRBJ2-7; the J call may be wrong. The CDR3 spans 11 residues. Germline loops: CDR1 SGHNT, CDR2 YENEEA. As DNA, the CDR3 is TGTGCCAGCAGCATTAACTACGAGCAGTACTTC. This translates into CASSINYEQYF.

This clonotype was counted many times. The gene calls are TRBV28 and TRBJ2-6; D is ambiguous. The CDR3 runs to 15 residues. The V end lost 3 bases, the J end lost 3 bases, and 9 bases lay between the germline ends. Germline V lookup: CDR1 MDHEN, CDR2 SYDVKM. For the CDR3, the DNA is TGTGCCAGCAGTTTTGAGCCTCGTGGGGCCAACGTCCTGACTTTC. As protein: CASSFEPRGANVLTF.

The CDR3 nucleotides read TGTGCCAGCAGCTTGATTAGCGCGGCCTACCAAGAGACCCAGTACTTC. This encodes CASSLISAAYQETQYF. The chain combines TRBV7-9 with TRBJ2-5; tentative D call: TRBD2 (5 bases). CDR1 is SEHNR and CDR2 is FQNEAQ in the germline V gene (reference sequence). CDR3 length: 16 amino acids. V lost 3 bases and J lost 0, with 14 bases in between.

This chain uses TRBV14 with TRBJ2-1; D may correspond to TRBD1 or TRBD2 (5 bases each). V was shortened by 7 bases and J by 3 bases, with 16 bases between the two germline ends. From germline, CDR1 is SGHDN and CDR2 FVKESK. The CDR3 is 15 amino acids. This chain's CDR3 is CASTRARGGYNEQFF. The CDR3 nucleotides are TGTGCCAGCACCCGAGCCCGTGGGGGCTACAATGAGCAGTTCTTC.

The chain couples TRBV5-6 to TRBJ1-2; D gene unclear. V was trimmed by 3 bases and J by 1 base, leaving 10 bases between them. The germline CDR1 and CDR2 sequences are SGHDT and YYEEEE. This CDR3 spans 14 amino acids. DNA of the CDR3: TGTGCCAGCAGCTACACCTTTATTAACTATGGCTACACCTTC. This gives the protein CASSYTFINYGYTF.

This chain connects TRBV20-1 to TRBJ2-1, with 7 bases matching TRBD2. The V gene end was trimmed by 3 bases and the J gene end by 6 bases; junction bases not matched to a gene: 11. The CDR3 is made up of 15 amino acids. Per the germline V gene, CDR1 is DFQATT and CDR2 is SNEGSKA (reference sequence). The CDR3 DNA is TGCAGTGCTAGCCGCTGGCGACTAGCTGCCAATGAGCAGTTCTTC. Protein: CSASRWRLAANEQFF.

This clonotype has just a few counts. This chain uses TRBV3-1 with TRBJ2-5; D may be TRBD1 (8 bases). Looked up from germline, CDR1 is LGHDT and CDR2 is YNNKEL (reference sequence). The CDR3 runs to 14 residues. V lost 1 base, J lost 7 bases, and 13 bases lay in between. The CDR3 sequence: CASSQGTGRGTQYF. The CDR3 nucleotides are TGTGCCAGCAGCCAAGGGACAGGGAGGGGGACCCAGTACTTC.

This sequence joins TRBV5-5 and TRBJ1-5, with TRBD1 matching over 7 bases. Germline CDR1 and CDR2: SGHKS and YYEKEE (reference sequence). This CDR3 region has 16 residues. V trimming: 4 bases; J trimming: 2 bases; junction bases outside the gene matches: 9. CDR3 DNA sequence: TGTGCCAGCAGCGGTAGAGGGACAGATGGCAATCAGCCCCAGCATTTT. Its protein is CASSGRGTDGNQPQHF.

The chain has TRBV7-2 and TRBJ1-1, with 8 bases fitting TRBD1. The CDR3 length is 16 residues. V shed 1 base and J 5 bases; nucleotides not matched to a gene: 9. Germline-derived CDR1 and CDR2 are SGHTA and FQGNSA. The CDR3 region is CASSLDDRGIWTEAFF. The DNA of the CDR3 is TGTGCCAGCAGCTTAGACGACAGGGGAATTTGGACTGAAGCTTTCTTT.

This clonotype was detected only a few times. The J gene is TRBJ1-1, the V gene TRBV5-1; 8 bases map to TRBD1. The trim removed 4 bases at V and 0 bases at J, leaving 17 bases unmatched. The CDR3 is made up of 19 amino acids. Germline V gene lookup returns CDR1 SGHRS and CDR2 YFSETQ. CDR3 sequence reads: CASSPGTGPRNFVNTEAFF. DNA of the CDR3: TGCGCCAGCAGCCCCGGGACAGGACCAAGGAATTTTGTGAACACTGAAGCTTTCTTT.

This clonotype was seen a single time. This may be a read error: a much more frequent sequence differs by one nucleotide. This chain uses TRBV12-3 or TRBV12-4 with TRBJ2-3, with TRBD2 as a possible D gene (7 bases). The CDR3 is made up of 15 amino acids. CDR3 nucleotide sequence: TGTGCCAGCAGTTGGGGGAGGGGGTACGCAGATACGGAGTATTTT. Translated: CASSWGRGYADTEYF.

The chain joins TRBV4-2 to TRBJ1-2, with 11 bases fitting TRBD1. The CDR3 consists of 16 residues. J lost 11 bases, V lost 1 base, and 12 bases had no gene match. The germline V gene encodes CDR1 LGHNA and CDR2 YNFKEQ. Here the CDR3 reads CASSQAGTGGFFGYTF. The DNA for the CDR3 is TGTGCCAGCAGCCAAGCCGGGACAGGGGGTTTCTTTGGTTACACCTTC.

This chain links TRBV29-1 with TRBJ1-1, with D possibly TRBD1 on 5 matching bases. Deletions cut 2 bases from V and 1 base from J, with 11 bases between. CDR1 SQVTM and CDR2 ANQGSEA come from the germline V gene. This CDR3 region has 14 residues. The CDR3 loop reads CSVEPSRENTEAFF. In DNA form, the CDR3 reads TGCAGCGTTGAACCCAGCAGGGAGAACACTGAAGCTTTCTTT. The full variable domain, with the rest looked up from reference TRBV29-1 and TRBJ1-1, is SAVISQKPSRDICQRGTSLTIQCQVDSQVTMMFWYRQQPGQSLTLIATANQGSEATYESGFVIDKFPISRPNLTFSTLTVSNMSPEDSSIYLCSVEPSRENTEAFFGQGTRLTVV.

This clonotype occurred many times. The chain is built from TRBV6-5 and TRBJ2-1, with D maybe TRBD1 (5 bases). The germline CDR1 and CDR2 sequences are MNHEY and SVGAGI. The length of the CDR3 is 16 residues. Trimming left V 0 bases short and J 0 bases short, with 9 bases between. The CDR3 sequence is CASSYSGLSSYNEQFF. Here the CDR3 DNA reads TGTGCCAGCAGTTACTCGGGGCTGAGCTCCTACAATGAGCAGTTCTTC.

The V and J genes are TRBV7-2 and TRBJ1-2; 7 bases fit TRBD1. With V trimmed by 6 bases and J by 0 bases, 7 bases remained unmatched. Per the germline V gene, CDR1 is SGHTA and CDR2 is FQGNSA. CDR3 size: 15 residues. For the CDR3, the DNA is TGTGCCAGCAGTCTTGAGACAGGGACTAACTATGGCTACACCTTC. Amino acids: CASSLETGTNYGYTF.

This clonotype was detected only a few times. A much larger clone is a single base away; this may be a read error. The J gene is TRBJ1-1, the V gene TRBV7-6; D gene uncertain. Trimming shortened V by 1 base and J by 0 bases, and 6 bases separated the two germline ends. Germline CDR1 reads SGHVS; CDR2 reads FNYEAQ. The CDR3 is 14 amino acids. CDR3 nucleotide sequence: TGTGCCAGCAGCTTAGGACACGTGAACACTGAAGCTTTCTTT. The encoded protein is CASSLGHVNTEAFF.

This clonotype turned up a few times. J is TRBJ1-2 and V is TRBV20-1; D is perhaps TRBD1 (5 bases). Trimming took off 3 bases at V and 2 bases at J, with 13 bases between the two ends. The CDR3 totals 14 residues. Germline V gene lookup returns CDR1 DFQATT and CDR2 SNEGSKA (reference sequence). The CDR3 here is CSASDLGGNYGYTF. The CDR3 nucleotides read TGCAGTGCTAGTGATCTGGGGGGGAACTATGGCTACACCTTC.

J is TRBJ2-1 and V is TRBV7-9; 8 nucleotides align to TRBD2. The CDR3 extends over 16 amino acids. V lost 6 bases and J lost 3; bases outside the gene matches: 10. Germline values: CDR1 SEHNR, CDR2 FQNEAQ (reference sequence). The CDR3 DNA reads TGTGCCAGCAGGCCTCAAGGGACTAGTTACTACAATGAGCAGTTCTTC. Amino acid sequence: CASRPQGTSYYNEQFF.

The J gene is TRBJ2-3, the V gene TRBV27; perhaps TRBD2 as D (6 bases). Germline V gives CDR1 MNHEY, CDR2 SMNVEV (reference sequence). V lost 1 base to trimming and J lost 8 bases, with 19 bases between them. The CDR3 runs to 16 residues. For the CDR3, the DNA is TGTGCCAGCAGTTTATTATCGTCGCAGGGAGGTGGTACGCAGTATTTT. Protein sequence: CASSLLSSQGGGTQYF.

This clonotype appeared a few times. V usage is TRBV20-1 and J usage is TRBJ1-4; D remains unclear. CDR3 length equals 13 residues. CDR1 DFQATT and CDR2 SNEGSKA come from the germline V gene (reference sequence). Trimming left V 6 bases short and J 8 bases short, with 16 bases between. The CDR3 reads CSARDTLDEKLFF. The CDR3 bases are TGCAGTGCCCGAGACACCCTTGACGAAAAACTGTTTTTT.

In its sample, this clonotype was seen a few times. Here the CDR3 reads CSARDPGGRGETQYF. The CDR3 region has the DNA TGCAGTGCTAGAGACCCCGGCGGGAGAGGGGAGACCCAGTACTTC. The chain is built from TRBV20-1 and TRBJ2-5, with 7 bases matching TRBD2. Trimming cost V 0 bases and J 5 bases; bases outside gene matches: 9. Germline CDR1 and CDR2: DFQATT and SNEGSKA (reference sequence). There are 15 residues in the CDR3.